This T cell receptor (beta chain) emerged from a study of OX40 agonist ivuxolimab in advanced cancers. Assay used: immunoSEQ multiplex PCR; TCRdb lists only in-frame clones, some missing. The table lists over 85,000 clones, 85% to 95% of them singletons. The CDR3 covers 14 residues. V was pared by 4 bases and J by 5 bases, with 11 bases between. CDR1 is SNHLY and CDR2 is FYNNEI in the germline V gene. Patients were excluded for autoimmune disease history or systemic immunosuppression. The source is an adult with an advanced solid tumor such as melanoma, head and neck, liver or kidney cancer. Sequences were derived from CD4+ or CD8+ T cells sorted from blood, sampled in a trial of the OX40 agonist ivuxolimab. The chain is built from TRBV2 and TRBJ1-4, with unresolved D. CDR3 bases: TGTGCCAGCAGTGTCACCGGACGGAATGAAAAACTGTTTTTT. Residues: CASSVTGRNEKLFF.